This T cell receptor (beta chain) was retrieved from a study of T cell repertoires in cytomegalovirus infection. Across the whole study: In public TCR beta signatures, there were indications of both CMV infection and matching HLA type. Study results and limitations: Adding up the frequency of public TCR beta families identified people who carried CMV plus the relevant HLA. CMV-specific HLA-C-restricted TCR beta clonotypes dominated the ex vivo response.

One entry per CDR3 protein results from TCRdb running MiXCR on the reads. The table records more than 650,000 distinct CDR3 sequences, 35% of them present only once. This clonotype is a singleton in its sample. Its antigen is unknown. This sequence originates from a human donor in good health (CMV status not recorded). Some clones in this sample may be carry-over from other donors' samples. Sequenced material: PBMCs.

DNA for the CDR3: TGTGCCAGCGGGAGGGGGGAAGGCGGGGAGCTGTTTTTT. Its protein product is CASGRGEGGELFF. The rearrangement joins TRBV6-6 to TRBJ2-2; D might be TRBD2 (7 bases). The germline gives CDR1 MNHNY, CDR2 SVGAGI (reference sequence). Trimming pared 8 bases from V and 7 bases from J, leaving 14 bases between. This CDR3 has 13 residues.